Presented here are 10 T cell receptor beta chains from one specimen sequenced in a study of regulatory T cells in long-lasting Graves disease. Time point here: newly diagnosed GD, antithyroid drugs for less than 3 months. PBMC-derived RNA was used for the TCR library. Relying on iRepertoire HTBI primers and Arm-PCR of CDR3 regions, the team built TCR beta libraries. TCRdb fed the multiplex PCR reads into MiXCR, producing one record per CDR3 protein. The sample shows hundreds of thousands of distinct CDR3 sequences, around 17% of them seen only once. This sample was shared with a second study, whose subject was T cells in Graves' hyperthyroidism and ophthalmopathy.

The sample was peripheral blood mononuclear cells (PBMCs), taken at new diagnosis, from a patient treated with antithyroid drugs. Receptors originate from a woman under 40 with Graves disease.

This clonotype was picked up many times. The rearrangement links TRBV2 to TRBJ2-1, with 14 positions matching TRBD2. This CDR3 spans 17 amino acids. Trimming removed 4 bases from V and 9 bases from J; junction bases left unmatched: 11. The V gene's germline CDR1 is SNHLY and CDR2 FYNNEI. The CDR3, as DNA: TGTGCCAGCAGTGGTCGCCTGGGACTAGCGGGAGCCCCTGAGCAGTTCTTC. It specifies CASSGRLGLAGAPEQFF.

This clonotype was recorded a few times. This sequence joins TRBV5-1 and TRBJ2-3, with D tentatively TRBD2 (6 bases). CDR3 size: 16 residues. V dropped 3 bases and J dropped 2 bases, with 16 bases sitting between them. The germline V gene encodes CDR1 SGHRS and CDR2 YFSETQ. This CDR3 reads CASSYSGGTVTDTQYF. DNA of the CDR3: TGCGCCAGCAGCTACTCAGGAGGGACGGTCACAGATACGCAGTATTTT.

The CDR3 region is CASSFYSPGDRSNTGELFF. Here the CDR3 DNA reads TGTGCCAGCAGCTTCTATTCTCCGGGCGACAGGTCGAACACCGGGGAGCTGTTTTTT. The chain links TRBV7-6 to TRBJ2-2, with TRBD1 as a possible D gene (6 bases). Deletions cut 3 bases from V and 0 bases from J, with 20 bases between. The CDR3 has 19 amino acids. In germline, CDR1 is SGHVS, CDR2 FNYEAQ.

The chain uses TRBV5-1 and TRBJ2-1, with 10 bases fitting TRBD2. CDR1 and CDR2 (germline): SGHRS, YFSETQ. The V gene end was trimmed by 4 bases and the J gene end by 10 bases; junction bases not matched to a gene: 14. This CDR3 has 16 amino acids. The CDR3, as DNA: TGCGCCAGCAGCCCCGGGAGCGGGAGGGCCAGACGGGAGCAGTTCTTC. It is translated as CASSPGSGRARREQFF.

This clonotype has only a few counts. V usage is TRBV6-2 or TRBV6-3 and J usage is TRBJ2-4, with D perhaps matching TRBD1 (5 bases). This CDR3 comprises 17 residues. Trimming cost V 0 bases and J 0 bases, with 12 bases left between them. The germline V gene encodes CDR1 MNHEY and CDR2 SVGEGT. CDR3 sequence: CASSYSRRTLAKNIQYF. The CDR3 coding sequence is TGTGCCAGCAGTTACTCGAGACGGACACTAGCCAAAAACATTCAGTACTTC.

This chain links TRBV7-9 with TRBJ2-2; 10 nucleotides match TRBD2. This CDR3 has 17 amino acids. J gave up 5 bases and V 8 bases, and 14 bases lay outside the gene matches. Per germline, CDR1 SEHNR and CDR2 FQNEAQ (reference sequence). The CDR3, as DNA: TGTGCCAGCCCTATGACCCTAGCGGGAGTGGGGACCGGGGAGCTGTTTTTT. Its protein is CASPMTLAGVGTGELFF.

CDR3 sequence (DNA): TGTGCCAGCAGCGAACGGATGGCGAATTCACCCCTCCACTTT. It is translated as CASSERMANSPLHF. The chain carries TRBV9 and TRBJ1-6; D unresolved. Germline V gene lookup returns CDR1 SGDLS and CDR2 YYNGEE. Trimming removed 3 bases from V and 7 bases from J, with 11 bases in between. This CDR3 spans 14 amino acids.

This clonotype occurred a few times. The rearrangement links TRBV6-1 to TRBJ2-7; D is undetermined. The CDR3 runs 15 residues. Germline lookup yields CDR1 MNHNS and CDR2 SASEGT. Between the trimmed V and J ends, which lost 6 bases and 2 bases, there was a span of 17 bases. CDR3 protein: CASSRSLNPTYEQYF. In DNA, the CDR3 is TGTGCCAGCAGCCGGAGTTTAAATCCTACCTACGAGCAGTACTTC.

This clonotype was seen more than once but under ten times. The chain joins TRBV20-1 to TRBJ2-3, with D perhaps matching TRBD1 (6 bases). Trimming took off 5 bases at V and 9 bases at J, with 21 bases between the two ends. Germline V gene lookup returns CDR1 DFQATT and CDR2 SNEGSKA (reference sequence). The CDR3 loop spans 14 amino acids. DNA for the CDR3: TGCAGTGCTTGGGACATCAAGGTTCTTGGGACGCAGTATTTT. Translating it yields CSAWDIKVLGTQYF.

This clonotype was counted many times. The chain employs TRBV10-3 and TRBJ1-1; no reliable D call. Per the germline V gene, CDR1 is ENHRY and CDR2 is SYGVKD. Between the trimmed V and J ends, which lost 2 bases and 4 bases, there was a span of 8 bases. The CDR3 is 13 residues long. DNA of the CDR3: TGTGCCATCAGTGAGGGACCGGGCACTGAAGCTTTCTTT. This encodes CAISEGPGTEAFF.